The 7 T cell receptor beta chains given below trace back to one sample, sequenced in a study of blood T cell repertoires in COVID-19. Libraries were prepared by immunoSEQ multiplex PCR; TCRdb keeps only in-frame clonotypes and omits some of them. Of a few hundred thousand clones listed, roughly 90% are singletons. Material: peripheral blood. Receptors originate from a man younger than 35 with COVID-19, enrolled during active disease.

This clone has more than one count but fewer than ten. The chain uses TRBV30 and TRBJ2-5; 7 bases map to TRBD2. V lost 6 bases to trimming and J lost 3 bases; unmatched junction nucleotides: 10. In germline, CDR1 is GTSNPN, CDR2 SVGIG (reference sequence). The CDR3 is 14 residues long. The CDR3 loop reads CACLFLAAEETQYF. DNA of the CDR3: TGTGCCTGCTTATTTCTAGCGGCCGAAGAGACCCAGTACTTC.

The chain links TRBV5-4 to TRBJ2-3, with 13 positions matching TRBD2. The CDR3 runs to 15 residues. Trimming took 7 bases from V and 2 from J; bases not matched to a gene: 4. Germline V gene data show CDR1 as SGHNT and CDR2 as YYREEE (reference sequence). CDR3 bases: TGTGCCAGCTTACTAGCGGGGGGGACCACAGATACGCAGTATTTT. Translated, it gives CASLLAGGTTDTQYF.

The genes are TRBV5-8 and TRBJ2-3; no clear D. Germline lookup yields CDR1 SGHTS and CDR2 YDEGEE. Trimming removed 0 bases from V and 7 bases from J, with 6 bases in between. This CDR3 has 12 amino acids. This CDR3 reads CASSLVVNTQYF. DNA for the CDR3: TGTGCCAGCAGCTTGGTTGTAAATACGCAGTATTTT.

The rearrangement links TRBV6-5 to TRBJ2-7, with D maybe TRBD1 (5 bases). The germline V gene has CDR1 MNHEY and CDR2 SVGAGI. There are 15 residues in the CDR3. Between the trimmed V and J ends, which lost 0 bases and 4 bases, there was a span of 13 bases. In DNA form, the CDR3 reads TGTGCCAGCAGTTACTCGAGAGACAGAGAATACGAGCAGTACTTC. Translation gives CASSYSRDREYEQYF.

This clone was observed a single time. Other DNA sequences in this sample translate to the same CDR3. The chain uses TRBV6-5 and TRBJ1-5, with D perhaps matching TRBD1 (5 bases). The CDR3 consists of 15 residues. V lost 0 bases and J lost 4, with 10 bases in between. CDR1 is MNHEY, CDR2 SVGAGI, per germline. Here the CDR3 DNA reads TGTGCCAGCAGTTACTCGCGGCAGGGTAATCAGCCCCAGCATTTT. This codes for CASSYSRQGNQPQHF.

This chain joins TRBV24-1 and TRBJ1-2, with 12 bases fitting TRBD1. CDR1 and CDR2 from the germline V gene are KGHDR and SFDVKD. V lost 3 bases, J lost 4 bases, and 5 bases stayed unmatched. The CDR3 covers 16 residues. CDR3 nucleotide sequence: TGTGCCACCAGTGATGCGCCGGGACAGGGGGCCTATGGCTACACCTTC. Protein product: CATSDAPGQGAYGYTF.

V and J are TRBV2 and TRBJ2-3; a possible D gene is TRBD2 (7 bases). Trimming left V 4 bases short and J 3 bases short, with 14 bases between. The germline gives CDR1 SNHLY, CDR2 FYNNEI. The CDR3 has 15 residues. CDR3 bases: TGTGCCAGCAGTGCCGCGGGGGCCGAGACAGATACGCAGTATTTT. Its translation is CASSAAGAETDTQYF.